These 13 T cell receptor beta chains were all obtained from the same sample, sequenced in a study of CXCR3-negative and CXCR3-positive naive CD8 T cells. These receptors are not linked to any known antigen. Study-level findings and limits: Naive cells that were CXCR3-positive had more hydrophobic TRB CDR3s (compared with CXCR3-negative naive cells).

The TRB cDNA libraries were prepared by 5' RACE with UMI labels. TCRdb reprocessed the 5' RACE reads, keeping one entry per CDR3 protein, no DNA. The sample table sets out about 89,000 distinct CDR3 sequences. Sequenced input: naive CXCR3+ CD8+ T cells from blood. The sample's subset: CD45RO-CCR7+CD27+CD95- naive CD8+ T cells expressing CXCR3 (TNR3+). The receptors originated from a human donor in good health. Some clones in this sample may be carry-over from other donors' samples.

The chain recombines TRBV28 with TRBJ1-5; the TCRdb call, TRBD1, lacks DNA for checking. Germline CDR1 reads MDHEN; CDR2 reads SYDVKM. CDR3 length equals 17 residues. The CDR3 reads CASRTTGTLGGNQPQHF.

The chain employs TRBV27 and TRBJ2-7; TCRdb's assignment of TRBD1 cannot be checked, as there is no DNA. CDR1 and CDR2 (germline): MNHEY, SMNVEV (reference sequence). The CDR3 runs 15 residues. CDR3 sequence: CASSLSIQGYYEQYF.

The chain recombines TRBV28 with TRBJ2-1. This CDR3 comprises 14 residues. Per germline, CDR1 MDHEN and CDR2 SYDVKM. This chain's CDR3 is CASSLIGPYNEQFF. Supplemented by reference TRBV28 and TRBJ2-1, the full variable domain reads DVKVTQSSRYLVKRTGEKVFLECVQDMDHENMFWYRQDPGLGLRLIYFSYDVKMKEKGDIPEGYSVSREKKERFSLILESASTNQTSMYLCASSLIGPYNEQFFGPGTRLTVL.

The genes are TRBV7-2 and TRBJ2-3. The CDR3 has 16 amino acids. Germline values: CDR1 SGHTA, CDR2 FQGNSA. The CDR3 here is CASSLQLAASTDTQYF.

The V call is TRBV7-3, the J call TRBJ2-3; no DNA is available, so the TRBD1 call from TCRdb remains unchecked. In germline, CDR1 is SGHTA, CDR2 FQGTGA. CDR3 length equals 15 residues. This CDR3 is CASSSGQDLTDTQYF.

The rearrangement joins TRBV7-6 to TRBJ2-1; TCRdb's D call, TRBD2, is unchecked because there is no DNA. This CDR3 comprises 15 residues. The germline V gene encodes CDR1 SGHVS and CDR2 FNYEAQ. The CDR3: CASSPLAEPYNEQFF.

The chain combines TRBV15 with TRBJ2-3; the D call of TRBD2 rests on TCRdb alone, since no DNA is present to check it. CDR3 length: 15 amino acids. Per germline, CDR1 LNHNV and CDR2 YYDKDF (reference sequence). CDR3 protein: CATSEQRESTDTQYF.

The chain links TRBV15 to TRBJ2-7; the D call of TRBD1 rests on TCRdb alone, since no DNA is present to check it. Germline CDR1 LNHNV, CDR2 YYDKDF (reference sequence). This CDR3 comprises 16 residues. CDR3 in amino acids: CATSRAYGAITYEQYF.

The chain recombines TRBV12-3 or TRBV12-4 with TRBJ2-1; TCRdb calls TRBD2, which cannot be checked without DNA. There are 15 residues in the CDR3. CDR3 in amino acids: CASTPLAGRIGEQFF.

V and J are TRBV2 and TRBJ2-7; TCRdb's D gene call, TRBD1, goes unchecked for lack of DNA. The V gene's germline CDR1 is SNHLY and CDR2 FYNNEI. The CDR3 extends over 13 amino acids. The CDR3 spells CASSSTGHYEQYF.

The chain links TRBV28 to TRBJ2-7; TCRdb reports TRBD2, a call that lacks DNA to check it against. Germline V gene data show CDR1 as MDHEN and CDR2 as SYDVKM. This CDR3 spans 15 amino acids. The CDR3 sequence: CASSVLAGGPYEQYF.

This chain connects TRBV3-1 to TRBJ2-1; TCRdb gives TRBD1 as the D gene, but with no DNA this cannot be confirmed. CDR3 size: 17 residues. CDR1 LGHDT and CDR2 YNNKEL come from the germline V gene (reference sequence). The CDR3 sequence is CASSQGIRVSSYNEQFF.

The rearrangement joins TRBV13 to TRBJ2-1; TCRdb proposes TRBD1, but this gene call is untestable without DNA. The length of the CDR3 is 15 residues. Looked up from germline, CDR1 is PRHDT and CDR2 is FYEKMQ (reference sequence). CDR3 residues: CASSLAGQGANEQFF.